This T cell receptor beta chain was found in a study of cytomegalovirus exposure and HLA in healthy donors. To note about this clone: Its matching antigen is unknown.

Primers for the PCR totalled 60 Vbeta and 13 Jbeta. Clones were read by immunoSEQ multiplex PCR, and TCRdb kept only the in-frame ones, dropping some. The sample gives around 130,000 clones, less than 80% of which show up once; approximately 7% is in the top ten. Notes on the study in general: Accounts indicate the classifier identified cytomegalovirus status with strong specificity and sensitivity.

Germline V gene data show CDR1 as MNHEY and CDR2 as SMNVEV (reference sequence). The CDR3 totals 15 residues. With 3 bases clipped from V and 2 bases from J, the junction kept 4 bases outside the gene matches. The genes are TRBV27 and TRBJ1-5; 7 bases line up with TRBD1. Sequencing was performed on PBMCs. The TCR sequence derives from a man between 40 and 49 years old in good health and CMV-seropositive. Written as DNA, the CDR3 is TGTGCCAGCAGTTTCCTCGGGACAGGCAATCAGCCCCAGCATTTT. Protein: CASSFLGTGNQPQHF.